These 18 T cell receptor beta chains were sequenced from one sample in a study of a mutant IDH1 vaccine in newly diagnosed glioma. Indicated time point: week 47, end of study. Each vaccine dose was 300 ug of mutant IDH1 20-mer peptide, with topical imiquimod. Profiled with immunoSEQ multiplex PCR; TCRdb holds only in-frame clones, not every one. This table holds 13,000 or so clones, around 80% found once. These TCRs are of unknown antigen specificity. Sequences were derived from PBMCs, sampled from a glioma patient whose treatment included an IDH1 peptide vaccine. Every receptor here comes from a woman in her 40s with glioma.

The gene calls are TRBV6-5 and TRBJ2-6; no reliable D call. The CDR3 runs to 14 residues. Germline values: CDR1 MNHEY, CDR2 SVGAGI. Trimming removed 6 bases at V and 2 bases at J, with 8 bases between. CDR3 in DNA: TGTGCCAGCAGGTCAAGGGCTGGGGCCAACGTCCTGACTTTC. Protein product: CASRSRAGANVLTF.

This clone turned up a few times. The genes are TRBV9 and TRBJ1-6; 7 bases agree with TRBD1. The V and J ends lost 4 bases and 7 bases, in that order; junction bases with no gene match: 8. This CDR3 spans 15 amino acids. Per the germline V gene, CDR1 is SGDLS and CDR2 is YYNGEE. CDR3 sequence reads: CASSPRQGGNSPLHF. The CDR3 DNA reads TGTGCCAGCAGCCCAAGACAGGGTGGGAATTCACCCCTCCACTTT.

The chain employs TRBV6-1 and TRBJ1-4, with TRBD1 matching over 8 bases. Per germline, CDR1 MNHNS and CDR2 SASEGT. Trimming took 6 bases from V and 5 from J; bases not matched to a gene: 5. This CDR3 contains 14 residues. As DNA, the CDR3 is TGTGCCAGCAGACCCCAGGGGGCCAATGAAAAACTGTTTTTT. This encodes CASRPQGANEKLFF.

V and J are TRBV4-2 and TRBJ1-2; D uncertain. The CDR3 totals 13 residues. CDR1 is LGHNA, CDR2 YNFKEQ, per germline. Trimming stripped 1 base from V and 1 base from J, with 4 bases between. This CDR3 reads CASSQVNNYGYTF. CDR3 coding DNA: TGTGCCAGCAGCCAAGTTAATAACTATGGCTACACCTTC.

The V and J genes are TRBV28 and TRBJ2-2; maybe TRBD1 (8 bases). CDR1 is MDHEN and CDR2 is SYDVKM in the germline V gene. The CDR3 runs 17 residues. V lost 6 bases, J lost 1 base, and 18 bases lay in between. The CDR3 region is CASRDHRGGLNTGELFF. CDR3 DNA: TGTGCCAGCAGAGATCACAGGGGGGGGCTGAACACCGGGGAGCTGTTTTTT.

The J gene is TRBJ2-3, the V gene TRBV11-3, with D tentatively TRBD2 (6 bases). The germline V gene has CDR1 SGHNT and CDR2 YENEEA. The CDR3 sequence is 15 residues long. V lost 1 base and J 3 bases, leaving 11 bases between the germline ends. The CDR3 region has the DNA TGTGCCAGCAGCTTAGTCTGGGGAGGTACAGATACGCAGTATTTT. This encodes CASSLVWGGTDTQYF.

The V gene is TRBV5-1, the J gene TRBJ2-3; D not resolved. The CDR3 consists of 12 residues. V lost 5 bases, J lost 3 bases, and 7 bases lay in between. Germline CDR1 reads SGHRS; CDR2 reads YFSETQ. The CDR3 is CASRYSTDTQYF. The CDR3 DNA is TGCGCCAGCAGGTATTCGACAGATACGCAGTATTTT.

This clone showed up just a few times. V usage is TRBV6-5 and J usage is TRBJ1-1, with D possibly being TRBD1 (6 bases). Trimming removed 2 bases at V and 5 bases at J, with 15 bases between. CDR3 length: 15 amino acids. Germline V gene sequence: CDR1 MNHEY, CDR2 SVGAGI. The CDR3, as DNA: TGTGCCAGCAGTTACCCCGGACAGCGGGGGACTGAAGCTTTCTTT. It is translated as CASSYPGQRGTEAFF.

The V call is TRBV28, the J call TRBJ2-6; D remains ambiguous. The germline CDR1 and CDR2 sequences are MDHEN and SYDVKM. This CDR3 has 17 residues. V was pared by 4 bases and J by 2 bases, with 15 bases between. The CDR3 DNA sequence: TGTGCCAGCAGTTCCTCACGTTCACCTACTGGGGCCAACGTCCTGACTTTC. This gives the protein CASSSSRSPTGANVLTF.

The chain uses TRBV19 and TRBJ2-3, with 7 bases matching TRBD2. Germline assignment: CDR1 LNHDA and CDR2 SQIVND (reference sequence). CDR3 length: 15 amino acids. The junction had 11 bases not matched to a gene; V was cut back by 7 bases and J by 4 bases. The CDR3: CASIPGAGPADTQYF. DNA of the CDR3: TGTGCCAGTATCCCCGGAGCGGGGCCGGCAGATACGCAGTATTTT. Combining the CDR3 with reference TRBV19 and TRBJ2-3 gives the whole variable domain DGGITQSPKYLFRKEGQNVTLSCEQNLNHDAMYWYRQDPGQGLRLIYYSQIVNDFQKGDIAEGYSVSREKKESFPLTVTSAQKNPTAFYLCASIPGAGPADTQYFGPGTRLTVL.

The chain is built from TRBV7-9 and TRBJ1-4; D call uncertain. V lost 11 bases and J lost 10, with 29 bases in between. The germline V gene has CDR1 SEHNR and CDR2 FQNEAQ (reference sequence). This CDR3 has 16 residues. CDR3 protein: CACPEADGPVYGKLFF. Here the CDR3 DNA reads TGTGCCTGTCCTGAGGCGGACGGACCCGTTTATGGAAAACTGTTTTTT.

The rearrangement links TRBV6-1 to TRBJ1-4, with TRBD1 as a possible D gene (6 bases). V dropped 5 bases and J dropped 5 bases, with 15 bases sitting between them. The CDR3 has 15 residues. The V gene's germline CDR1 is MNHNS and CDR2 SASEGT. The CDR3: CASSPRKGVNEKLFF. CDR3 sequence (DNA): TGTGCCAGCAGTCCGAGAAAGGGGGTAAATGAAAAACTGTTTTTT.

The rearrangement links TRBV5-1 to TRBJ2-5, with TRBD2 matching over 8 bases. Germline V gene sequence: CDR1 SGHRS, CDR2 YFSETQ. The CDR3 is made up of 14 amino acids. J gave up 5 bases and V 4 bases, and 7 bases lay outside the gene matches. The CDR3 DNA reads TGCGCCAGCAGCCCTGGACTAGCCGCTGAGACCCAGTACTTC. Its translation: CASSPGLAAETQYF.

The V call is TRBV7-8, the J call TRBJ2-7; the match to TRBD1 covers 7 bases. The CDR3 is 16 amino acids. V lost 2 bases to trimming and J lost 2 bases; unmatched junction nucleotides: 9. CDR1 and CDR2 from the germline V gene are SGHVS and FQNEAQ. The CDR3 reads CASSLSTGVIPYEQYF. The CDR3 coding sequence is TGTGCCAGCAGCTTAAGTACAGGGGTTATACCCTACGAGCAGTACTTC.

Written as DNA, the CDR3 is TGCGCCAGCAGCCAAGAGAGGTCGGGAGGGCTTGGCACCGGGGAGCTGTTTTTT. Protein: CASSQERSGGLGTGELFF. The V call is TRBV4-3, the J call TRBJ2-2; 8 bases align to TRBD2. V lost 0 bases and J lost 4; bases outside the gene matches: 10. This CDR3 has 18 amino acids. Germline V lookup: CDR1 LGHNA, CDR2 YSLEER.

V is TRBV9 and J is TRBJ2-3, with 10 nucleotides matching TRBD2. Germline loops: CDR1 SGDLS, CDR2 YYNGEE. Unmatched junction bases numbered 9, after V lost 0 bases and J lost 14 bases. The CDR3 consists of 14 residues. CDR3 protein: CASSVGTSGQGSYF. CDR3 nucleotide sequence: TGTGCCAGCAGCGTAGGGACTAGCGGCCAAGGGTCGTATTTT. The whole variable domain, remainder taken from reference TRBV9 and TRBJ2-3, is DSGVTQTPKHLITATGQRVTLRCSPRSGDLSVYWYQQSLDQGLQFLIQYYNGEERAKGNILERFSAQQFPDLHSELNLSSLELGDSALYFCASSVGTSGQGSYFGPGTRLTVL.

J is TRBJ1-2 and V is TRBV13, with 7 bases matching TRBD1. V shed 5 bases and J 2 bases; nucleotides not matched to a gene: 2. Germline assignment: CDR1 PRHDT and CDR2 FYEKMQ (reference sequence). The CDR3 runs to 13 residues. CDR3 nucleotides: TGTGCCAGCAGCCAGGGACAGAACTATGGCTACACCTTC. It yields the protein CASSQGQNYGYTF.

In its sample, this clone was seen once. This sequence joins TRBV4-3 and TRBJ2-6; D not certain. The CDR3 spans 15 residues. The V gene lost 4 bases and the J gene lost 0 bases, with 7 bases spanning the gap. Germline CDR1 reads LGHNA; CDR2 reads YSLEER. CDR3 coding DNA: TGCGCCAGCAGCCCTTCCCTCTCTGGGGCCAACGTCCTGACTTTC. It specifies CASSPSLSGANVLTF.